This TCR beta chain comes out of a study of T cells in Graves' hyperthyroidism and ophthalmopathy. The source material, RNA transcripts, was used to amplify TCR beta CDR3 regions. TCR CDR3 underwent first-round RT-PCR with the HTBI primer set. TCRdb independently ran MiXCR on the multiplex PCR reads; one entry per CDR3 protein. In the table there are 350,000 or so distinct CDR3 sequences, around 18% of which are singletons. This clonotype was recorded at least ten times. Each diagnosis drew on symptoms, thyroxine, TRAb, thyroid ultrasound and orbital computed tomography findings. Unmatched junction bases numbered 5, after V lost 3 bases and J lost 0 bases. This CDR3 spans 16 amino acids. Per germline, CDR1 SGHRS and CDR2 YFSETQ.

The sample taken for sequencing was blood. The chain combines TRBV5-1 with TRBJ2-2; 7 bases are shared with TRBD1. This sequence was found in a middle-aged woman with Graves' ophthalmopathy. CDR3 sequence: CASSWTGTANTGELFF. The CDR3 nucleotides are TGCGCCAGCAGCTGGACCGGGACAGCGAACACCGGGGAGCTGTTTTTT.